This entry lists 23 T cell receptor beta chains sequenced from one sample in a study of vaccination and CD4 T cells after COVID-19. Described treatment: approximately nine-day PBMC culture with coronavirus spike peptide pools or control peptides (ViraFEST assay). Sequence data for DNA of cultured CD4+ T cells were generated by the Oncomine TCR Beta short-read assay. TCRdb ran MiXCR on the PCR reads and lists one entry per CDR3 protein. This table holds some 12,000 distinct CDR3 sequences, about 61% found once. For these receptors, no antigen is known. This specimen was CD4+ T cells from blood, cultured in vitro, taken before SARS-CoV-2 vaccination. The receptors shown here come from a human donor who had recovered from COVID-19.

This clonotype was counted a single time. The V call is TRBV18, the J call TRBJ1-1, with D unclear. Germline values: CDR1 KGHSH, CDR2 LQKENI. V was shortened by 1 base and J by 1 base, with 10 bases between the two germline ends. The CDR3 runs to 15 residues. CDR3 DNA sequence: TGTGCCAGCTCACCACGTCAGGACTGGAACACTGAAGCTTTCTTT. It is translated as CASSPRQDWNTEAFF.

This chain joins TRBV28 and TRBJ1-2; 8 bases fit TRBD1. The V gene end was trimmed by 2 bases and the J gene end by 6 bases; junction bases not matched to a gene: 8. Germline assignment: CDR1 MDHEN and CDR2 SYDVKM. The length of the CDR3 is 15 residues. The CDR3: CASSLRTGGQHGYTF. For the CDR3, the DNA is TGTGCCAGCAGTTTACGAACAGGGGGTCAACATGGCTACACCTTC.

This rearrangement joins TRBV20-1 to TRBJ2-3; TRBD2 matches at 8 bases. Germline trimming cut 6 bases from V and 1 base from J; bases unmatched to any gene: 6. Germline V lookup: CDR1 DFQATT, CDR2 SNEGSKA (reference sequence). The CDR3 has 14 residues. The CDR3 sequence is CSAKREWGTDTQYF. CDR3 nucleotides: TGCAGTGCCAAGCGGGAGTGGGGCACAGATACGCAGTATTTT.

The gene calls are TRBV30 and TRBJ2-5; TRBD2 matches at 12 bases. The CDR3 contains 14 residues. Germline CDR1 is GTSNPN and CDR2 is SVGIG (reference sequence). The V and J ends lost 8 bases and 4 bases, in that order; junction bases with no gene match: 8. The CDR3 protein is CAGLAGGPGETQYF. The DNA for the CDR3 is TGTGCCGGGCTAGCGGGAGGGCCCGGAGAGACCCAGTACTTC.

This chain connects TRBV19 to TRBJ2-3, with a tentative D call TRBD1 (5 bases). CDR1 LNHDA and CDR2 SQIVND come from the germline V gene (reference sequence). The ends were cut back, 3 bases at V and 5 bases at J, with 6 bases in the middle. This CDR3 has 12 amino acids. The CDR3 reads CASSITGDTQYF. The CDR3 nucleotides read TGTGCCAGTAGTATTACAGGAGATACGCAGTATTTT.

The V call is TRBV20-1, the J call TRBJ2-1, with a tentative D call TRBD2 (5 bases). The CDR3 is 13 residues long. Per germline, CDR1 DFQATT and CDR2 SNEGSKA (reference sequence). V was pared by 6 bases and J by 8 bases, with 17 bases between. Here the CDR3 reads CSAPVAPVYEQFF. The CDR3 DNA is TGCAGTGCCCCTGTAGCGCCAGTCTATGAGCAGTTCTTC.

The CDR3 protein is CASSPPRPSSYEQYF. The CDR3 nucleotides read TGTGCCAGCAGTCCCCCCCGCCCGAGCTCCTACGAGCAGTACTTC. The chain joins TRBV25-1 to TRBJ2-7; D gene ambiguous. CDR3 length equals 15 residues. The germline CDR1 and CDR2 sequences are MGHDK and SYGVNS. Trimming took off 5 bases at V and 0 bases at J, with 14 bases between the two ends.

CDR3 bases: TGTGCCAGCAGGCGATCAGCGGGAGCAACGACAGATACGCAGTATTTT. Residues: CASRRSAGATTDTQYF. The chain joins TRBV6-1 to TRBJ2-3, with 8 bases identical to TRBD2. The CDR3 is 16 amino acids. CDR1 and CDR2 from the germline V gene are MNHNS and SASEGT. V lost 6 bases and J lost 3; bases outside the gene matches: 11.

The chain is built from TRBV11-1 and TRBJ2-3; D not certain. Germline CDR1 SGHAT, CDR2 FQDESV (reference sequence). This CDR3 comprises 12 residues. V was cut by 5 bases and J by 2 bases, with 5 bases left in between. CDR3 amino acids: CASSQITDTQYF. The CDR3 DNA reads TGTGCCAGCAGCCAGATCACAGATACGCAGTATTTT.

This rearrangement joins TRBV19 to TRBJ1-3; no clear D gene. Germline V lookup: CDR1 LNHDA, CDR2 SQIVND (reference sequence). V was pared by 6 bases and J by 4 bases, with 13 bases between. This CDR3 has 14 amino acids. The CDR3 protein is CASSVATRGNTIYF. CDR3 DNA sequence: TGTGCCAGTAGCGTAGCCACGCGAGGAAACACCATATATTTT.

V and J are TRBV20-1 and TRBJ1-6; no clear D gene. The V gene's germline CDR1 is DFQATT and CDR2 SNEGSKA (reference sequence). V lost 3 bases and J lost 8, with 26 bases in between. This CDR3 contains 18 residues. The CDR3 DNA reads TGCAGTGCTAGTCGGGGTTGGAGCACTCAGAGGGTCCATTCACCCCTCCACTTT. Translated: CSASRGWSTQRVHSPLHF.

This clonotype was seen once. The J gene is TRBJ1-1, the V gene TRBV4-1; D uncertain. The CDR3 runs 13 residues. Trimming pared 1 base from V and 5 bases from J, leaving 8 bases between. Germline V gene lookup returns CDR1 MGHRA and CDR2 YSYEKL. The CDR3 DNA follows: TGCGCCAGCAGCCAAGGCGGCAGGACTGAAGCTTTCTTT. Translation gives CASSQGGRTEAFF.

The chain recombines TRBV20-1 with TRBJ2-7; D is possibly TRBD2 (6 bases). With 8 bases removed from V and 6 bases from J, the gap between germline ends came to 20 bases. From germline, CDR1 is DFQATT and CDR2 SNEGSKA (reference sequence). The CDR3 loop spans 13 amino acids. The CDR3 DNA reads TGCAGTTGCACTCCTAGCGCCCTATCCGAGCAGTACTTC. Residues: CSCTPSALSEQYF.

The chain uses TRBV10-3 and TRBJ2-3; 10 bases agree with TRBD2. Trimming took 0 bases from V and 1 from J; bases not matched to a gene: 1. The CDR3 is 16 residues long. From germline, CDR1 is ENHRY and CDR2 SYGVKD. The CDR3 reads CAISESSGRGTDTQYF. The CDR3 DNA reads TGTGCCATCAGTGAGTCGAGCGGGAGGGGCACAGATACGCAGTATTTT.

This chain links TRBV4-2 with TRBJ1-5; a weak D match, TRBD1 (5 bases). The CDR3 is 15 residues long. V was pared by 1 base and J by 5 bases, with 12 bases between. Germline V gene data show CDR1 as LGHNA and CDR2 as YNFKEQ. The CDR3 sequence: CASSQGGREHQPQHF. CDR3 DNA sequence: TGTGCCAGCAGCCAAGGGGGCAGGGAACATCAGCCCCAGCATTTT.

The chain employs TRBV12-3 or TRBV12-4 and TRBJ1-1; D not resolved. V lost 6 bases and J 2 bases, leaving 10 bases between the germline ends. This CDR3 contains 13 residues. The CDR3: CASRQLSNTEAFF. The CDR3 DNA reads as TGTGCCAGCAGACAGCTGAGTAACACTGAAGCTTTCTTT.

The CDR3: CASSLMQGGTEAFF. The CDR3 bases are TGTGCCAGCAGTTTAATGCAGGGGGGAACTGAAGCTTTCTTT. The chain joins TRBV12-3 or TRBV12-4 to TRBJ1-1; TRBD1 agrees at 7 bases. Trimming removed 2 bases from V and 5 bases from J; junction bases left unmatched: 5. The CDR3 has 14 amino acids.

This chain links TRBV18 with TRBJ2-5; the D gene is possibly TRBD2 (6 bases). V was pared by 5 bases and J by 1 base, with 8 bases between. Germline CDR1 reads KGHSH; CDR2 reads LQKENI. The CDR3 contains 13 residues. CDR3 nucleotide sequence: TGTGCCAGCTCAGTAGCGGCCCAAGAGACCCAGTACTTC. Its translation: CASSVAAQETQYF.

The gene calls are TRBV7-2 and TRBJ2-1, with D perhaps matching TRBD2 (6 bases). This CDR3 region has 18 residues. Germline lookup yields CDR1 SGHTA and CDR2 FQGNSA. The ends were cut back, 5 bases at V and 5 bases at J, with 25 bases in the middle. CDR3 region: CASSTPYGGRTDHNEQFF. The CDR3 DNA reads as TGTGCCAGCAGCACCCCCTATGGGGGGAGGACGGATCACAATGAGCAGTTCTTC.

Regarding this clonotype: Its ends do not fully match the called genes, so a read error is possible. The chain joins TRBV7-9 to TRBJ2-7; unclear D gene. Germline CDR1 SEHNR, CDR2 FQNEAQ (reference sequence). The length of the CDR3 is 11 residues. The CDR3 protein is CASSLVGEQYF. The CDR3 bases are TGCGCCAGCAGCTTGGTAGGCGAGCAGTACTTC.

The CDR3 spells CASARGGWDTQYF. CDR3 bases: TGTGCCAGCGCGCGCGGGGGGTGGGATACGCAGTATTTT. The rearrangement joins TRBV6-1 to TRBJ2-3, with TRBD2 matching 8 bases. CDR1 is MNHNS and CDR2 is SASEGT in the germline V gene. The V and J ends lost 8 bases and 6 bases, in that order; junction bases with no gene match: 7. The CDR3 covers 13 residues.

In this sample, this clonotype turned up a few times. The J gene is TRBJ2-3, the V gene TRBV20-1; no firm D call. Between the trimmed V and J ends, which lost 7 bases and 5 bases, there was a span of 25 bases. The CDR3 extends over 16 amino acids. Looked up from germline, CDR1 is DFQATT and CDR2 is SNEGSKA (reference sequence). The CDR3 bases are TGCAGTGGAGAATCCCAGTTTGGTTCATATCGAGATACGCAGTATTTT. Its translation: CSGESQFGSYRDTQYF.

The chain employs TRBV7-6 and TRBJ2-2, with TRBD2 matching over 10 bases. CDR1 is SGHVS and CDR2 is FNYEAQ in the germline V gene. The CDR3 loop spans 16 amino acids. The junction had 8 bases not matched to a gene; V was cut back by 5 bases and J by 5 bases. The CDR3 reads CASSLGLADLTGELFF. As DNA, the CDR3 is TGTGCCAGCAGCCTAGGACTAGCGGACTTAACCGGGGAGCTGTTTTTT.